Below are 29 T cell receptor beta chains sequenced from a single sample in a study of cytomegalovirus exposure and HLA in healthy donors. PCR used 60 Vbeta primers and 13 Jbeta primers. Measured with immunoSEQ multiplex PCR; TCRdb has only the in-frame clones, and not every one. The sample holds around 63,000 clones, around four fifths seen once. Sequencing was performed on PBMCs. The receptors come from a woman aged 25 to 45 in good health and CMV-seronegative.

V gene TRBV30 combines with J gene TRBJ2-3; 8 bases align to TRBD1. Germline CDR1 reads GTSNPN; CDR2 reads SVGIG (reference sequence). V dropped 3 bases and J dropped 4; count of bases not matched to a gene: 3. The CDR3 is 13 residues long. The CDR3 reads CAWSPGQADTQYF. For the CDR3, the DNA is TGTGCCTGGAGCCCGGGACAGGCAGATACGCAGTATTTT.

CDR3 bases: TGCGCCAGCAGCGGGGGACAGGGCCAAGAGACCCAGTACTTC. The encoded protein is CASSGGQGQETQYF. The chain is built from TRBV10-2 and TRBJ2-5; 9 nucleotides line up with TRBD1. CDR3 length: 14 amino acids. CDR1 and CDR2 (germline): WSHSY, SAAADI. V trimming: 6 bases; J trimming: 1 base; junction bases outside the gene matches: 3.

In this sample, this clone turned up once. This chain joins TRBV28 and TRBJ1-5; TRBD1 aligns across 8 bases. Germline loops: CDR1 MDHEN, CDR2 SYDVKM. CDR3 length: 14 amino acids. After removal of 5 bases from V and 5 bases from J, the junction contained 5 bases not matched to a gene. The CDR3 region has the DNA TGTGCCAGCAGTCCTGGACAGGGTGATCAGCCCCAGCATTTT. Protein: CASSPGQGDQPQHF.

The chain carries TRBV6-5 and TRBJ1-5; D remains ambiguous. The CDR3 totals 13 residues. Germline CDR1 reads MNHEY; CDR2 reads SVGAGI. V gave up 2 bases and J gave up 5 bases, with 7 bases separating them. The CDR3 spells CASSYDGDQPQHF. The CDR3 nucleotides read TGTGCCAGCAGTTACGACGGAGATCAGCCCCAGCATTTT.

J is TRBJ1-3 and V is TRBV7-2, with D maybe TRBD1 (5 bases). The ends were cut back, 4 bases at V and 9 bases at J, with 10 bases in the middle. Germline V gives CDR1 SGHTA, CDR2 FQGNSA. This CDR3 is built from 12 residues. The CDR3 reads CASSSPGGTIYF. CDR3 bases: TGTGCCAGCAGCTCCCCCGGGGGCACCATATATTTT.

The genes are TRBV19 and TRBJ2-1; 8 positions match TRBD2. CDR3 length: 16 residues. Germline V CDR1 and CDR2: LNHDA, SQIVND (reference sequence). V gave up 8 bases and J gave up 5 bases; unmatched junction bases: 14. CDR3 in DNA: TGTGCCAGTCGAAGGGGACTAGAAATATCTAACAATGAGCAGTTCTTC. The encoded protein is CASRRGLEISNNEQFF.

The CDR3 DNA reads TGCGCCAGCAGCCATGACGGGGGACGGAGAAACACTGAAGCTTTCTTT. Translation gives CASSHDGGRRNTEAFF. This rearrangement joins TRBV4-1 to TRBJ1-1, with D perhaps TRBD1 (5 bases). Trimming left V 3 bases short and J 2 bases short, with 16 bases between. Germline lookup yields CDR1 MGHRA and CDR2 YSYEKL. This CDR3 is 16 amino acids long.

CDR3 coding DNA: TGTGCCAGCAGCCCCCACCCAGGGGGTAACACCGGGGAGCTGTTTTTT. This encodes CASSPHPGGNTGELFF. The V gene is TRBV7-6, the J gene TRBJ2-2; 7 nucleotides agree with TRBD1. V lost 5 bases, J lost 2 bases, and 8 bases stayed unmatched. There are 16 residues in the CDR3. CDR1 and CDR2 from the germline V gene are SGHVS and FNYEAQ.

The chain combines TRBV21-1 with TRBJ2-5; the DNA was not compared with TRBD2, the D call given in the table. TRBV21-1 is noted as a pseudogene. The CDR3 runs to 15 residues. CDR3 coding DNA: TGTGCCAGCAGCACACGGGGGTATCTCCAAGAGACCCAGTACTTC. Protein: CASSTRGYLQETQYF.

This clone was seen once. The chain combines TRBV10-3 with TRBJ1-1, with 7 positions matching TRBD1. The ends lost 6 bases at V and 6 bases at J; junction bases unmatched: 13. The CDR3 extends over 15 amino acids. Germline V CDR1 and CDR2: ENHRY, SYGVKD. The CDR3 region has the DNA TGTGCCATCAGGACGGGGGAAGACAGGGTATCTGAAGCTTTCTTT. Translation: CAIRTGEDRVSEAFF.

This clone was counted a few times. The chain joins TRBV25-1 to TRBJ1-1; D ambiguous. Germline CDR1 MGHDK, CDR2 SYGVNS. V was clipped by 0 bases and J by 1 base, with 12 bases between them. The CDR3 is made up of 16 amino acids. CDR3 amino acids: CASSEYGGIGNTEAFF. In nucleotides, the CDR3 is TGTGCCAGCAGTGAATATGGAGGGATAGGGAACACTGAAGCTTTCTTT.

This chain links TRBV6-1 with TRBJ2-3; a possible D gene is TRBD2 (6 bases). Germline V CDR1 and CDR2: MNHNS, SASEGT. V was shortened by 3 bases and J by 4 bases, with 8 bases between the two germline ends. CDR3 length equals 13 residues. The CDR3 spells CASSEEGPDTQYF. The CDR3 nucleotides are TGTGCCAGCAGTGAGGAGGGACCAGATACGCAGTATTTT.

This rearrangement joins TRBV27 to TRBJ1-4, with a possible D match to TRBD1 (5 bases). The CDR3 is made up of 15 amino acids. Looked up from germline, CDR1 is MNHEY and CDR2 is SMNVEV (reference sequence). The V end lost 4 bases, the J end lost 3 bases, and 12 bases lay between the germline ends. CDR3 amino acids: CASSSQGMANEKLFF. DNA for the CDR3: TGTGCCAGCAGTTCCCAGGGTATGGCTAATGAAAAACTGTTTTTT.

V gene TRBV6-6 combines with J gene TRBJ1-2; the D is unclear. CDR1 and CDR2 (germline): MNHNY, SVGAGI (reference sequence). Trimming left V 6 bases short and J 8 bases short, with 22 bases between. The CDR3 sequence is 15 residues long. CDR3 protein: CASSTPGHAEGGYTF. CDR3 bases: TGTGCCAGCAGCACCCCTGGCCACGCCGAGGGAGGCTACACCTTC.

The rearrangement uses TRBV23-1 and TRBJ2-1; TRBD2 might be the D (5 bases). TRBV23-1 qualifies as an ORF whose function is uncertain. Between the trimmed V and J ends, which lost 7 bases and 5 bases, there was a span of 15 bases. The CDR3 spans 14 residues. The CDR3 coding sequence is TGCGCCAGCACCCCGTGGCGGGTACACAATGAGCAGTTCTTC. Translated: CASTPWRVHNEQFF.

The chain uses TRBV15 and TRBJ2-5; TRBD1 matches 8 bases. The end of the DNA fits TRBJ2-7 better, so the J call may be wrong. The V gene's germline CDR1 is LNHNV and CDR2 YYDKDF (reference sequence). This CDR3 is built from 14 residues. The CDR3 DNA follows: TGTGCCACCAGCGAGAGACAGGGGTACTACGAGCAGTACTTC. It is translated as CATSERQGYYEQYF.

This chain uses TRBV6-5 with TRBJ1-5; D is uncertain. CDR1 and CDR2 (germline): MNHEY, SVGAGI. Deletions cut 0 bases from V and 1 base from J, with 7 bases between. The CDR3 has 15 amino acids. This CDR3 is CASSYSVRSNQPQHF. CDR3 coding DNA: TGTGCCAGCAGTTACTCGGTGCGAAGCAATCAGCCCCAGCATTTT.

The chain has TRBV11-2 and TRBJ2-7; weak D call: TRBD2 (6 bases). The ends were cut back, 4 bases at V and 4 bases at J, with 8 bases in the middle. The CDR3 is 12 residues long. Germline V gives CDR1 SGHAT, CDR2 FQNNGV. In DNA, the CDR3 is TGTGCCAGCAGCTCGGGACTTTACGAGCAGTACGTC. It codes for CASSSGLYEQYV.

DNA of the CDR3: TGTGCCACCATGACAGGGGCGAACACCGGGGAGCTGTTTTTT. This encodes CATMTGANTGELFF. The J gene is TRBJ2-2, the V gene TRBV6-1, with TRBD1 matching over 8 bases. CDR3 length: 14 residues. Germline-derived CDR1 and CDR2 are MNHNS and SASEGT. Unmatched junction bases numbered 4, after V lost 10 bases and J lost 0 bases.

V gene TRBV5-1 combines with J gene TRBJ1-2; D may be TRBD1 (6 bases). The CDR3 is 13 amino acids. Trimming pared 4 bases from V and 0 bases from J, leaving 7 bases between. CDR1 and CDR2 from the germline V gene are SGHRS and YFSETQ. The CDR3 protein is CASSRDTNYGYTF. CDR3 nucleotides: TGCGCCAGCAGCCGGGACACTAACTATGGCTACACCTTC.

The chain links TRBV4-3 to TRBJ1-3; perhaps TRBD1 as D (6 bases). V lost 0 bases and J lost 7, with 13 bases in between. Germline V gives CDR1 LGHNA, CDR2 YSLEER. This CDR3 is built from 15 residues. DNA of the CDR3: TGCGCCAGCAGCCAAGATCTACAGGGAGGGAACACCATATATTTT. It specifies CASSQDLQGGNTIYF.

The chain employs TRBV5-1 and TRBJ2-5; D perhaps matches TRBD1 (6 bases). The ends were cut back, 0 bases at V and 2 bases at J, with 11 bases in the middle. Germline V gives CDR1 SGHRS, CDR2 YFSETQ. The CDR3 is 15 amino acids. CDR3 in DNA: TGCGCCAGCAGCTTGGGACACAGGGAACAAGAGACCCAGTACTTC. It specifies CASSLGHREQETQYF.

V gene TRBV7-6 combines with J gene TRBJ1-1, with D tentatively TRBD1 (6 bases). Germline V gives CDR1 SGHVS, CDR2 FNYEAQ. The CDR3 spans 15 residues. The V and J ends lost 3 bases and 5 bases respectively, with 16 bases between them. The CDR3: CASSFEGGRGTEAFF. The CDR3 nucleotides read TGTGCCAGCAGCTTCGAGGGGGGGCGAGGTACTGAAGCTTTCTTT.

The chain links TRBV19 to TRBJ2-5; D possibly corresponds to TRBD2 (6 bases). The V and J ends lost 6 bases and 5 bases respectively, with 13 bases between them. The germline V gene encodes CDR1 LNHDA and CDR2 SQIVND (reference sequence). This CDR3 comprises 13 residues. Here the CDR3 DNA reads TGTGCCAGTAGCGACAGACGGGGGGAGACCCAGTACTTC. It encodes CASSDRRGETQYF.

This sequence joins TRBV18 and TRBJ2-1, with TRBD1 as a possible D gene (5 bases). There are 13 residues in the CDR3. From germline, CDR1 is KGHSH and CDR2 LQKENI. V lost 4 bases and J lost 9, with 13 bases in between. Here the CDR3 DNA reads TGTGCCAGCTCACTCTCAGGGAAGGGTGAGCAGTTCTTC. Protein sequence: CASSLSGKGEQFF.

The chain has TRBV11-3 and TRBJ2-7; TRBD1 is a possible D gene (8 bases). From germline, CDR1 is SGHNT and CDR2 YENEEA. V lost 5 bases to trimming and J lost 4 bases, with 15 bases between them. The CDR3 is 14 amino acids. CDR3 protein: CASSANRGGYEQYV. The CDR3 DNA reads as TGTGCCAGCAGCGCCAACAGGGGGGGTTACGAGCAGTACGTC.

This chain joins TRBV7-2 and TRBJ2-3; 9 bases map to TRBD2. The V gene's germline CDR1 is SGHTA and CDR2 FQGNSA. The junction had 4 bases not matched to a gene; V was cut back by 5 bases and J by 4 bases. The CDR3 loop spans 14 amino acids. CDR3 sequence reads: CASSPGTSSDTQYF. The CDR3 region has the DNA TGTGCCAGCAGCCCAGGGACTAGCTCAGATACGCAGTATTTT.

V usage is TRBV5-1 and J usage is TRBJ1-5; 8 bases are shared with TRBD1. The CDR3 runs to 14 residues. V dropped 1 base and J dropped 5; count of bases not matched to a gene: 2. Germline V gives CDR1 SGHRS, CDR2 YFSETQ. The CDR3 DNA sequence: TGCGCCAGCAGCTTGCAGGGGGCGGATCAGCCCCAGCATTTT. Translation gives CASSLQGADQPQHF.

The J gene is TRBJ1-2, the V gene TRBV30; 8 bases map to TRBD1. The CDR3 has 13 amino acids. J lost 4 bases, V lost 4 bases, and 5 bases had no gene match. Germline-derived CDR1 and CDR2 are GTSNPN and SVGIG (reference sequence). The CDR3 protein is CAWNPQGGYGYTF. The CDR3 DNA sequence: TGTGCCTGGAACCCACAGGGGGGCTATGGCTACACCTTC. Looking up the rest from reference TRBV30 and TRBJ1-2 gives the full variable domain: SQTIHQWPATLVQPVGSPLSLECTVEGTSNPNLYWYRQAAGRGLQLLFYSVGIGQISSEVPQNLSASRPQDRQFILSSKKLLLSDSGFYLCAWNPQGGYGYTFGSGTRLTVV.